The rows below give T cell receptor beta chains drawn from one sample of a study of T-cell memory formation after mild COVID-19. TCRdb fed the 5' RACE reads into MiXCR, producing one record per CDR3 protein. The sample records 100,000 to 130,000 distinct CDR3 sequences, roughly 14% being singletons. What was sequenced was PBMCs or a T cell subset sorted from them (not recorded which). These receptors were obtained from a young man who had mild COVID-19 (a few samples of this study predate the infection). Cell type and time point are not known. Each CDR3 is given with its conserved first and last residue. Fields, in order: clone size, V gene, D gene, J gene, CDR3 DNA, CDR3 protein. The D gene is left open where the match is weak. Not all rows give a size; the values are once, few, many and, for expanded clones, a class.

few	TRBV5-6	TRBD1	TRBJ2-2	TGTGCCAGCAGACAGGCACCGGGACAGGGGTACACCGGGGAGCTGTTTTTT	CASRQAPGQGYTGELFF
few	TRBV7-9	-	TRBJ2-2	TGTGCCAGAGGGCCTCAAGCCCGTTTTGCCACCGGGGAGCTGTTTTTT	CARGPQARFATGELFF
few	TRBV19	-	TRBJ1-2	TGTGCCAGTGCCCAGGGACTAGCTAACTATGGCTACACCTTC	CASAQGLANYGYTF
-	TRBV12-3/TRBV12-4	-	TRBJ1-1	TGTGCCAGCAGTTTAAGGGGTGATGAAGCTTTCTTT	CASSLRGDEAFF
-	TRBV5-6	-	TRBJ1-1	TGTGCCAGCAGTTGGAGGGGACACGAAGCTTTCTTT	CASSWRGHEAFF
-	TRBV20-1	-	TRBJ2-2	TGCAGTGCTAAGGGGTCCGGGGAGCTGTTTTTT	CSAKGSGELFF
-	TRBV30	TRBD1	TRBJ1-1	TGTGCCTGGAGTACCACGGGACAGTTTAACACTGAAGCTTTCTTT	CAWSTTGQFNTEAFF
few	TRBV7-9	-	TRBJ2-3	TGTGCCAGCAGCTTAGGGCGGGTTATCGAAGATACGCAGTATTTT	CASSLGRVIEDTQYF
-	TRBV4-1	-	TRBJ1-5	TGCGCCAGCAGCCAAGATCCCAGGGGCGAGGATAGCAATCAGCCCCAGCATTTT	CASSQDPRGEDSNQPQHF
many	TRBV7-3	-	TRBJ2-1	TGTGCCAGCAGCTCCGGACCCAACAATGAGCAGTTCTTC	CASSSGPNNEQFF
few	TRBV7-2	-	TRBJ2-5	TGTGCCAGCAGCTTAGGATGGGAGGACCTAGAGACCCAGTACTTC	CASSLGWEDLETQYF
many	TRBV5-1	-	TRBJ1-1	TGCGCCAGCAGCTCGCTGGACAGTGAAGCTTTCTTT	CASSSLDSEAFF
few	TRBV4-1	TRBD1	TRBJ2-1	TGCGCCAGCAGCCAAGTAGCAGGGGGCCCTGGTAGAGATGAGCAGTTCTTC	CASSQVAGGPGRDEQFF
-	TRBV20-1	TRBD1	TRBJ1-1	TGCAGTGCCGCACCCCCGGACAGGCCGGATTGGGGTGAAGCTTTCTTT	CSAAPPDRPDWGEAFF
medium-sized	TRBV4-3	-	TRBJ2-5	TGCGCCAGCAGCCAAGATGTGGGCCTCCAAGAGACCCAGTACTTC	CASSQDVGLQETQYF
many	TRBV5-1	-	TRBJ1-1	TGCGCCAGCAGCCCCGGGACCAGACACACTGAAGCTTTCTTT	CASSPGTRHTEAFF
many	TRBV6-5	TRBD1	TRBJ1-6	TGTGCCAGCAGACCGGACAGGGAGGTTCGGGGACCCCTCCACTTT	CASRPDREVRGPLHF
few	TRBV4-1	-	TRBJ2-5	TGCGCCAGCAGCCAAGACGGAGCGGCTCAAGAGACCCAGTACTTC	CASSQDGAAQETQYF
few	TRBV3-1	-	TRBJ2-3	TGTGCCAGCAGCCAAGATTTCCTCCGGGGCCTAAGAGCTACGCAGTATTTT	CASSQDFLRGLRATQYF
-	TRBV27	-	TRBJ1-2	TGTGCCAGCAGTTTATGGCCGGGGGATAACTATGGCTACACCTTC	CASSLWPGDNYGYTF
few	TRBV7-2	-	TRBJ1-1	TGTGCCAGCAGCCCCTCCACGGGCACTGAAGCTTTCTTT	CASSPSTGTEAFF
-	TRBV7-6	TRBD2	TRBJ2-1	TGTGCCAGCAGCCCGGCCGAGCGGGGGTACAATGAGCAGTTCTTC	CASSPAERGYNEQFF
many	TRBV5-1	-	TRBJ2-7	TGCGCCAGCAGCCCCCGGGACAACTACGAGCAGTACTTC	CASSPRDNYEQYF
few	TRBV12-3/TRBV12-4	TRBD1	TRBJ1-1	TGTGCCAGCAGACGCGGGACAGTCACTGAAGCTTTCTTT	CASRRGTVTEAFF
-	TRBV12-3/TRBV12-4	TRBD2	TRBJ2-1	TGTGCCAGCAGCCCGGGACTAGCTCCCAATGAGCAGTTCTTC	CASSPGLAPNEQFF
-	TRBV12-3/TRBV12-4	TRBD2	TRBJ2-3	TGTGCCAGCAGCCCACTAGCGGGGGGGTGGGCAGATACGCAGTATTTT	CASSPLAGGWADTQYF
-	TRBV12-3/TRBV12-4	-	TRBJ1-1	TGTGCCAGCAGCTCTTATTATGCGCCCGGGGGGGACACTGAAGCTTTCTTT	CASSSYYAPGGDTEAFF
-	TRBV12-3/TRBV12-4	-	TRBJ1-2	TGTGCCAGCAGTTACACTCCCGGGGGTGTCATTGGCTACACCTTC	CASSYTPGGVIGYTF
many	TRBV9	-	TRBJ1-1	TGTGCCAGCAGCGTAGGAGTGGCCCTGAACACTGAAGCTTTCTTT	CASSVGVALNTEAFF
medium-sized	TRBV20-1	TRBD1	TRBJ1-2	TGCAGTGCTAGAGACCCTATGACAGGGAACTATGGCTACACCTTC	CSARDPMTGNYGYTF
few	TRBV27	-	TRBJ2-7	TGTGCCAGCAGTTTAACCCGTCGCTACGAGCAGTACTTC	CASSLTRRYEQYF
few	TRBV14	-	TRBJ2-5	TGTGCCAGCAGCCACCTTGCAGCAGAGACCCAGTACTTC	CASSHLAAETQYF
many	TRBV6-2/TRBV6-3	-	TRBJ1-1	TGTGCCAGCACGCCAGGGAACACTGAAGCTTTCTTT	CASTPGNTEAFF
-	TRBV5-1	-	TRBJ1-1	TGCGCCAGCAGCTTGGAACTCGGTAGGGCCGGCCCTGAAGCTTTCTTT	CASSLELGRAGPEAFF
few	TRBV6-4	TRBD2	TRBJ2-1	TGTGCCAGCAGTAGCTCTCTGGGGGGGAGTGAGCAGTTCTTC	CASSSSLGGSEQFF
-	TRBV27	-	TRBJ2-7	TGTGCCAGCAGTTTAGGATCGGTCCGGTACGAGCAGTACTTC	CASSLGSVRYEQYF
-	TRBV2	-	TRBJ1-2	TGTGCCAGCAGCCCTAGGCATGGCTACACCTTC	CASSPRHGYTF
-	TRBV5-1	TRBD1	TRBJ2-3	TGCGCCAGCAGCTGGGCCGGGACAGCGCAAATAGATACGCAGTATTTT	CASSWAGTAQIDTQYF
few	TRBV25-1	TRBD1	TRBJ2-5	TGTGCCAGCAGTGGGGGACAGAGCATAGAGACCCAGTACTTC	CASSGGQSIETQYF
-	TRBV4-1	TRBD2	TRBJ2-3	TGCGCCAGTCAGGCTAGCGGGGGCACAGATACGCAGTATTTT	CASQASGGTDTQYF
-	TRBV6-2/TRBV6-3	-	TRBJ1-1	TGTGCCAGCAGAATCGAACAGGGAGGGAACACTGAAGCTTTCTTT	CASRIEQGGNTEAFF
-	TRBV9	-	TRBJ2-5	TGTGCCAGCAGCTCAGGGTGGGGCCAAGAGACCCAGTACTTC	CASSSGWGQETQYF
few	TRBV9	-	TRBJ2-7	TGTGCCAGCAGCCCATCGGGACTGACATACGGCGAGCAGTACTTC	CASSPSGLTYGEQYF
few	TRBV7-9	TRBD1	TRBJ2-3	TGTGCCAGCAGCTTCTCAGGGGGAGATACGCAGTATTTT	CASSFSGGDTQYF
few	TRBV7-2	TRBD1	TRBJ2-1	TGTGCCAGCAGCCCCGGGACAGAGTGGGTTTCCTACAATGAGCAGTTCTTC	CASSPGTEWVSYNEQFF
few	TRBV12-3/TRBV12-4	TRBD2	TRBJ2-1	TGTGCCAGCAGTATGATAGCGGGGGGGCGAGGTAATGAGCAGTTCTTC	CASSMIAGGRGNEQFF
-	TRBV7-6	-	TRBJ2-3	TGTGCCAGCAGCCCCGGGGCGCGGAGCACAGATACGCAGTATTTT	CASSPGARSTDTQYF
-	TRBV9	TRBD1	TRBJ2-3	TGTGCCAGCAGCGCCGATAGGACAGGGCTCCCAGATACGCAGTATTTT	CASSADRTGLPDTQYF
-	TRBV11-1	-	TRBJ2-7	TGTGCCAGCGGGCCAGGGAGATACGAGAGCTCCTACGAGCAGTACTTC	CASGPGRYESSYEQYF
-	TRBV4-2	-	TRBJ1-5	TGTGCCAGCAGCCCCCAGGAGAATAGCAATCAGCCCCAGCATTTT	CASSPQENSNQPQHF
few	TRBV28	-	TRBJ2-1	TGTGCCAGCAGTTCAACAGGGACCTTCAATGAGCAGTTCTTC	CASSSTGTFNEQFF
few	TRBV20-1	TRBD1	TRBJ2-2	TGCAGTGCTTCCCTTGGACAGGGTGTCGGGGAGCTGTTTTTT	CSASLGQGVGELFF
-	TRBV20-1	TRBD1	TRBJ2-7	TGCAGTGCTAGAGACGGGACAGGGCGTTACGAGCAGTACTTC	CSARDGTGRYEQYF
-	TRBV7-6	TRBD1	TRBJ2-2	TGTGCTAGCAGCGGCCGACAGGGAGTCACCGGGGAGCTGTTTTTT	CASSGRQGVTGELFF
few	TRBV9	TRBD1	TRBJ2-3	TGTGCCAGCAGCGAGAGGCCCTGGACAGGGGTCTCAGATACGCAGTATTTT	CASSERPWTGVSDTQYF
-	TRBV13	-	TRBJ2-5	TGTGCCAGCAGCGACGTTGGGGGAAACCAAGAGACCCAGTACTTC	CASSDVGGNQETQYF
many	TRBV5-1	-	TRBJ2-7	TGCGCCAGCAGCTTGAATCGTCAGGGAATCAACGAGCAGTACTTC	CASSLNRQGINEQYF